The 29 T cell receptor beta chains below all came from one sample that was sequenced in a study of CD8+CD57+ T cells in acquired aplastic anemia (dated by TCRdb to the late 2010s). The sequencing machine was an Illumina HiSeq 2000. Genomic DNA served as template for TCR beta VDJ combination and CDR3 sequence profiling. The public sequencing data were trimmed at Q25 with fastp and processed into clonotypes with MiXCR by TCRdb, which kept only in-frame beta chains. Records with the same CDR3 protein are collapsed into one entry carrying the most frequent genes and DNA. A total of approximately 170,000 distinct CDR3 sequences appear in this sample, approximately 51% of them only once. The ten biggest clones cover about 2.9% of the sample. The patients picked for sequencing were ones in whom flow cytometry had shown an expansion of CD8+CD57+ cells. Sequencing was performed on sorted CD4+, CD8+, or CD8+CD57+ T cells (not recorded which) from PBMCs. The receptors were sampled from a human donor with aplastic anemia.

In this sample, this clonotype turned up many times. The rearrangement uses TRBV5-4 and TRBJ2-5, with TRBD2 matching 7 bases. CDR3 length: 14 residues. V shed 4 bases, J shed 3 bases, and the junction held 6 bases outside the gene matches. From germline, CDR1 is SGHNT and CDR2 YYREEE (reference sequence). The CDR3, as DNA: TGTGCCAGCAGCCACCGGGGAGGGGAAGAGACCCAGTACTTC. It codes for CASSHRGGEETQYF.

The J gene is TRBJ2-5, the V gene TRBV19; the D gene is possibly TRBD2 (6 bases). There are 15 residues in the CDR3. Germline assignment: CDR1 LNHDA and CDR2 SQIVND (reference sequence). Trimming removed 7 bases at V and 1 base at J, with 16 bases between. The CDR3 DNA is TGTGCCAGTAAGGAGGGCGGGGCCCCCCAAGAGACCCAGTACTTC. Protein: CASKEGGAPQETQYF. Looking up the rest from reference TRBV19 and TRBJ2-5 gives the full variable domain: DGGITQSPKYLFRKEGQNVTLSCEQNLNHDAMYWYRQDPGQGLRLIYYSQIVNDFQKGDIAEGYSVSREKKESFPLTVTSAQKNPTAFYLCASKEGGAPQETQYFGPGTRLLVL.

V gene TRBV19 combines with J gene TRBJ2-3; 8 bases match TRBD1. The CDR3 is 13 amino acids. CDR1 is LNHDA and CDR2 is SQIVND in the germline V gene (reference sequence). J gave up 4 bases and V 7 bases, and 4 bases lay outside the gene matches. CDR3 DNA: TGTGCCAGTAAGGACAGGGATCCAGATACGCAGTATTTT. Its translation is CASKDRDPDTQYF.

This clonotype was picked up many times. The chain's CDR3 is CASTGMNSPLHF. The CDR3 DNA reads as TGTGCCAGCACTGGGATGAATTCACCCCTCCACTTT. The J gene is TRBJ1-6, the V gene TRBV27, with D uncertain. Germline assignment: CDR1 MNHEY and CDR2 SMNVEV (reference sequence). Trimming removed 7 bases at V and 7 bases at J, with 8 bases between. This CDR3 has 12 amino acids.

This clonotype was detected only a few times. The genes are TRBV25-1 and TRBJ1-6; TRBD1 aligns across 8 bases. The CDR3 runs to 14 residues. V lost 5 bases to trimming and J lost 10 bases; unmatched junction nucleotides: 7. Germline CDR1 MGHDK, CDR2 SYGVNS. DNA for the CDR3: TGTGCCAGCAGTTCGACAGGGGAGAGCTCACCCCTCCACTTT. The encoded protein is CASSSTGESSPLHF.

There are many counts of this clonotype. Here the CDR3 reads CASRSTGGNTEAFF. As DNA, the CDR3 is TGTGCCAGCAGGTCGACAGGGGGCAACACTGAAGCTTTCTTT. The chain links TRBV6-5 to TRBJ1-1, with 10 bases lining up with TRBD1. There are 14 residues in the CDR3. V shed 6 bases and J 2 bases; nucleotides not matched to a gene: 3. CDR1 MNHEY and CDR2 SVGAGI come from the germline V gene.

This clonotype was observed a few times. The rearrangement links TRBV9 to TRBJ1-2, with unresolved D. The CDR3 runs to 15 residues. V dropped 3 bases and J dropped 4 bases, with 16 bases sitting between them. Germline values: CDR1 SGDLS, CDR2 YYNGEE. CDR3 sequence: CASSAHSRVLYGYTF. CDR3 DNA: TGTGCCAGCAGCGCACACTCCAGAGTCCTCTATGGCTACACCTTC. The complete variable domain, with remaining parts taken from reference TRBV9 and TRBJ1-2, reads DSGVTQTPKHLITATGQRVTLRCSPRSGDLSVYWYQQSLDQGLQFLIQYYNGEERAKGNILERFSAQQFPDLHSELNLSSLELGDSALYFCASSAHSRVLYGYTFGSGTRLTVV.

CDR3 region: CAAPRRGDRRPYEQYV. The CDR3 DNA is TGTGCCGCCCCCCGGCGGGGGGACAGGAGACCCTACGAGCAGTACGTC. This chain uses TRBV24-1 with TRBJ2-7; possibly TRBD1 or TRBD2 for D (8 bases each). The length of the CDR3 is 16 residues. V shed 12 bases and J shed 2 bases, with 25 bases lying between them. Germline CDR1 and CDR2: KGHDR and SFDVKD.

The chain is built from TRBV24-1 and TRBJ2-7; a weak D match, TRBD1 (6 bases). The germline V gene encodes CDR1 KGHDR and CDR2 SFDVKD. The CDR3 spans 14 residues. Written as DNA, the CDR3 is TGTGCCAGCAGTTACCCCGGACAGCCTAGGGAGCAGTACGTC. Translating it yields CASSYPGQPREQYV.

This sequence joins TRBV9 and TRBJ1-5, with a weak D call TRBD1 (5 bases). Trimming took off 1 base at V and 6 bases at J, with 14 bases between the two ends. This CDR3 has 15 amino acids. Germline-derived CDR1 and CDR2 are SGDLS and YYNGEE. The CDR3 region has the DNA TGTGCCAGCAGCGTATCCCCAGGGTACGGTCAGCCCCAGCATTTT. It is translated as CASSVSPGYGQPQHF.

This clonotype was counted only a few times. V and J are TRBV15 and TRBJ1-5; 7 positions match TRBD1. J lost 7 bases, V lost 3 bases, and 6 bases had no gene match. Germline V gene lookup returns CDR1 LNHNV and CDR2 YYDKDF (reference sequence). The CDR3 consists of 14 residues. CDR3 coding DNA: TGTGCCACCAGCAGGGAGGGGGCCTGGCAGCCCCAGCATTTT. It specifies CATSREGAWQPQHF.

This clonotype has ten or more counts. The rearrangement uses TRBV2 and TRBJ2-1; D unresolved. Germline CDR1 SNHLY, CDR2 FYNNEI. V was pared by 8 bases and J by 7 bases, with 9 bases between. The CDR3 extends over 11 amino acids. The CDR3 here is CASGLGNEQFF. CDR3 coding DNA: TGTGCCAGCGGGCTCGGGAATGAGCAGTTCTTC.

The rearrangement uses TRBV20-1 and TRBJ2-5; TRBD2 matches 12 bases. CDR3 length: 15 residues. J was trimmed by 5 bases and V by 3 bases; bases with no gene match: 7. In germline, CDR1 is DFQATT, CDR2 SNEGSKA (reference sequence). DNA of the CDR3: TGCAGTGCTAGGCCTAGCGGGGGGGGGACGGAGACCCAGTACTTC. This encodes CSARPSGGGTETQYF.

J is TRBJ1-3 and V is TRBV3-1; D not certain. The CDR3 consists of 14 residues. CDR1 LGHDT and CDR2 YNNKEL come from the germline V gene (reference sequence). Trimming removed 1 base from V and 2 bases from J, with 6 bases in between. The CDR3 protein is CASSQGHTGNTIYF. In DNA, the CDR3 is TGTGCCAGCAGCCAAGGACATACTGGAAACACCATATATTTT.

This clonotype has just one count. Germline is not matched at one junction end, which may reflect a read error. The CDR3 region is CASRVGVNTGELLF. As DNA, the CDR3 is TGTGCCAGCAGGGTCGGCGTTAACACCGGGGAGCTGCTTTTT. This chain connects TRBV2 to TRBJ2-2; D perhaps matches TRBD2 (5 bases). The germline V gene has CDR1 SNHLY and CDR2 FYNNEI. This CDR3 has 14 residues.

This clonotype has at least ten counts. This chain links TRBV7-9 with TRBJ1-4; D is unclear. This CDR3 region has 15 residues. V was pared by 7 bases and J by 3 bases, with 15 bases between. Germline assignment: CDR1 SEHNR and CDR2 FQNEAQ (reference sequence). CDR3 protein: CASTVVRGANEKLFF. The DNA of the CDR3 is TGTGCCAGCACCGTAGTTCGCGGAGCTAATGAAAAACTGTTTTTT.

This sequence joins TRBV29-1 and TRBJ1-3; 7 positions match TRBD1. The CDR3 is 14 amino acids. V shed 7 bases and J 3 bases; nucleotides not matched to a gene: 9. In germline, CDR1 is SQVTM, CDR2 ANQGSEA. The CDR3 region is CSGGAGGIGNTIYF. The CDR3 coding sequence is TGCAGCGGTGGCGCAGGGGGGATTGGAAACACCATATATTTT.

This clonotype was recorded many times. The chain recombines TRBV5-1 with TRBJ2-2; 7 bases agree with TRBD1. Germline CDR1 SGHRS, CDR2 YFSETQ. The V gene end was trimmed by 2 bases and the J gene end by 7 bases; junction bases not matched to a gene: 2. The CDR3 contains 13 residues. The CDR3 coding sequence is TGCGCCAGCAGCTTCTACAGGGGCGGGGAGCTGTTTTTT. Translation: CASSFYRGGELFF.

This clonotype has ten or more counts. V gene TRBV7-8 combines with J gene TRBJ2-5; either TRBD1 or TRBD2 may supply D (5 bases each). This CDR3 is built from 16 residues. Trimming took off 2 bases at V and 7 bases at J, with 20 bases between the two ends. The germline CDR1 and CDR2 sequences are SGHVS and FQNEAQ. The CDR3: CASSLSQTSGAGTQYF. The CDR3 region has the DNA TGTGCCAGCAGCTTATCCCAAACCAGTGGGGCGGGGACCCAGTACTTC.

This clonotype was seen ten or more times. The V call is TRBV20-1, the J call TRBJ1-1; D is unclear. The length of the CDR3 is 12 residues. Deletions cut 3 bases from V and 3 bases from J, with 8 bases between. CDR1 and CDR2 from the germline V gene are DFQATT and SNEGSKA (reference sequence). CDR3 protein: CSARVSYTEAFF. CDR3 nucleotides: TGCAGTGCTAGGGTCAGCTACACTGAAGCTTTCTTT.

This chain joins TRBV5-6 and TRBJ1-2; D remains ambiguous. V lost 0 bases and J 2 bases, leaving 8 bases between the germline ends. The CDR3 has 14 amino acids. Germline V gives CDR1 SGHDT, CDR2 YYEEEE. CDR3 sequence (DNA): TGTGCCAGCAGCTTGGGCCGGCCGAACTATGGCTACACCTTC. Residues: CASSLGRPNYGYTF.

Notes on this clonotype: Since a much larger clone is just one base distant, this may be a read error. This chain joins TRBV4-2 and TRBJ1-5; D gene ambiguous. The CDR3 has 16 residues. The germline V gene has CDR1 LGHNA and CDR2 YNFKEQ. The CDR3: CASSHSTGGNNQLQHF. DNA for the CDR3: TGTGCCAGCAGCCATTCTACCGGCGGAAACAATCAGCTCCAGCATTTT.

V is TRBV7-3 and J is TRBJ1-6, with D hard to call. Germline assignment: CDR1 SGHTA and CDR2 FQGTGA. V was trimmed by 5 bases and J by 7 bases, leaving 9 bases between them. The CDR3 has 13 residues. CDR3 bases: TGTGCCAGCAGCCCAGACCGGAATTCACCCCTCCACTTT. Translating it yields CASSPDRNSPLHF.

The rearrangement links TRBV25-1 to TRBJ1-2; TRBD1 matches at 7 bases. Germline V gene sequence: CDR1 MGHDK, CDR2 SYGVNS. CDR3 length: 15 amino acids. V shed 2 bases and J 2 bases; nucleotides not matched to a gene: 5. The chain's CDR3 is CASSEPSTGNYGYTF. The CDR3 DNA reads TGTGCCAGCAGTGAACCCTCGACAGGGAACTATGGCTACACCTTC.

The chain couples TRBV25-1 to TRBJ1-2; possibly TRBD1 for D (5 bases). The CDR3 length is 14 residues. V gave up 2 bases and J gave up 7 bases, with 14 bases separating them. Germline loops: CDR1 MGHDK, CDR2 SYGVNS. The CDR3 DNA sequence: TGTGCCAGCAGTGAACTCGACAGAGAGAGTGGCTACACCTTC. Its protein is CASSELDRESGYTF.

The chain employs TRBV7-8 and TRBJ2-7; D not resolved. The V end was cut by 5 bases, the J end by 3 bases, with 17 bases between. There are 15 residues in the CDR3. Germline V gene data show CDR1 as SGHVS and CDR2 as FQNEAQ. In DNA, the CDR3 is TGTGCCAGCAGCGCCTTGACTGGAGTAAACTACGAGCAGTACTTC. Translating gives CASSALTGVNYEQYF.

The sample holds many counts of this clonotype. The chain combines TRBV4-3 with TRBJ1-2, with D hard to call. The V gene lost 0 bases and the J gene lost 4 bases, with 6 bases spanning the gap. The CDR3 spans 13 residues. Germline V CDR1 and CDR2: LGHNA, YSLEER. CDR3 nucleotide sequence: TGCGCCAGCAGCCAAGACAGGCTCTATGGCTACACCTTC. It translates to CASSQDRLYGYTF.

The rearrangement uses TRBV12-3 or TRBV12-4 and TRBJ1-6, with a possible D match to TRBD1 (5 bases). V was pared by 5 bases and J by 3 bases, with 11 bases between. The CDR3 is made up of 15 amino acids. The CDR3 bases are TGTGCCAGCAGTGAAAGGGGAAACTATAATTCACCCCTCCACTTT. It translates to CASSERGNYNSPLHF.

The chain combines TRBV7-8 with TRBJ2-3, with D uncertain. This CDR3 is 14 amino acids long. Trimming cost V 3 bases and J 2 bases, with 9 bases left between them. Germline-derived CDR1 and CDR2 are SGHVS and FQNEAQ. The CDR3, as DNA: TGTGCCAGCAGCTTGAGGTGGCTCACAGATACGCAGTATTTT. Its translation is CASSLRWLTDTQYF.